These 5 T cell receptor beta chains were sequenced from one sample in a study of blood T cell repertoires in COVID-19. Clones were read by immunoSEQ multiplex PCR, and TCRdb kept only the in-frame ones, dropping some. The sample lists around 97,000 clones; about 90% were seen once. Sample: peripheral blood. The receptor set was obtained from a human donor in a cohort sampled during active COVID-19.

The V gene is TRBV6-5, the J gene TRBJ2-2; D is perhaps TRBD2 (5 bases). The V gene lost 9 bases and the J gene lost 2 bases, with 10 bases spanning the gap. The CDR3 runs 13 residues. Per germline, CDR1 MNHEY and CDR2 SVGAGI. The CDR3 loop reads CASRTFNTGELFF. The CDR3 coding sequence is TGTGCCAGTCGGACTTTTAACACCGGGGAGCTGTTTTTT.

This chain joins TRBV29-1 and TRBJ1-2; possible D gene TRBD1, 6 bases. Germline loops: CDR1 SQVTM, CDR2 ANQGSEA. Trimming stripped 5 bases from V and 7 bases from J, with 20 bases between. CDR3 length: 14 amino acids. The CDR3: CSVRENTGTSGYTF. The CDR3 DNA sequence: TGCAGCGTTAGAGAAAACACAGGGACGAGTGGCTACACCTTC.

The rearrangement joins TRBV13 to TRBJ1-2, with D perhaps TRBD1 (5 bases). The CDR3 covers 12 residues. From germline, CDR1 is PRHDT and CDR2 FYEKMQ (reference sequence). Trimming left V 8 bases short and J 3 bases short, with 10 bases between. The CDR3 region has the DNA TGTGCCAGCTTTAGGGGTCACTATGGCTACACCTTC. Translation gives CASFRGHYGYTF.

This sequence joins TRBV4-1 and TRBJ1-2, with 8 bases aligning to TRBD1. The germline CDR1 and CDR2 sequences are MGHRA and YSYEKL. The CDR3 spans 16 residues. Trimming took 3 bases from V and 4 from J; bases not matched to a gene: 10. The CDR3 region is CASSHVPGQDLYGYTF. Written as DNA, the CDR3 is TGCGCCAGCAGCCACGTACCGGGACAGGACCTCTATGGCTACACCTTC.

The chain employs TRBV9 and TRBJ2-5; 7 bases are a match to TRBD2. There are 15 residues in the CDR3. Germline V CDR1 and CDR2: SGDLS, YYNGEE. After removal of 4 bases from V and 1 base from J, the junction contained 7 bases not matched to a gene. CDR3: CASSPYGGIQETQYF. The CDR3 nucleotides are TGTGCCAGCAGCCCTTACGGGGGGATCCAAGAGACCCAGTACTTC.